This T cell receptor beta chain emerged from a study of T cells after yellow fever vaccination. Overall study: In the case of low-cell-number fractions, SMART-Seq v4 Ultra Low Input was used for preparation.

Worth noting for this clonotype: Its antigen remains unidentified.

TCRdb called the 5' RACE reads again in MiXCR, with one record for every CDR3 protein. The table has fewer than 400,000 distinct CDR3 sequences, roughly 10% seen once. Regarding the study as a whole: At around 96% for CD4 and approximately 88% for CD8, most primary-vaccination clones showed up again after the booster.

This CDR3 comprises 14 residues. Trimming removed 3 bases at V and 3 bases at J, with 11 bases between. CDR1 and CDR2 (germline): LGHNA, YSLEER. This TCR was sampled from a man aged 18 to 29 who received the YFV17D yellow fever vaccine. Sequencing was performed on CD4+ T cells sorted from PBMCs, taken 45 days after the yellow fever booster vaccination. The chain links TRBV4-3 to TRBJ1-1; possibly TRBD1 for D (5 bases). The CDR3 DNA reads TGCGCCAGCAGCCACAGGGAAAAGGACACTGAAGCTTTCTTT. Translating it yields CASSHREKDTEAFF.